This T cell receptor beta chain came from a study of T-cell reconstitution after alpha-beta-depleted transplantation in children. Study-wide findings and caveats: Expanded graft clones numbering several hundred reportedly gave rise to alpha-beta T cells about two months after transplant. T-cell numbers and diversity, one year after transplant, stemmed largely from T cells that were newly produced.

As it was prepared, the TCRbeta library received unique molecular identifiers. MiXCR was run by TCRdb on the PCR reads, yielding one entry per CDR3 protein. The profile shows 500,000 to 750,000 distinct CDR3 sequences, over 20% of them singletons. This CDR3 has 13 amino acids. V lost 6 bases and J lost 0, with 12 bases in between. Per the germline V gene, CDR1 is DFQATT and CDR2 is SNEGSKA (reference sequence). Regarding this clonotype: The antigen remains unidentified.

The specimen comprised PBMCs, sampled before TCRalphabeta/CD19-depleted stem cell transplant. The source is a boy under two years old with Wiskott-Aldrich syndrome, due to receive a stem cell transplant. The V and J genes are TRBV20-1 and TRBJ2-7; no clear D gene. The CDR3 region is CSALGRLSYEQYF. The CDR3 bases are TGCAGTGCCCTCGGGCGGCTCTCCTACGAGCAGTACTTC.